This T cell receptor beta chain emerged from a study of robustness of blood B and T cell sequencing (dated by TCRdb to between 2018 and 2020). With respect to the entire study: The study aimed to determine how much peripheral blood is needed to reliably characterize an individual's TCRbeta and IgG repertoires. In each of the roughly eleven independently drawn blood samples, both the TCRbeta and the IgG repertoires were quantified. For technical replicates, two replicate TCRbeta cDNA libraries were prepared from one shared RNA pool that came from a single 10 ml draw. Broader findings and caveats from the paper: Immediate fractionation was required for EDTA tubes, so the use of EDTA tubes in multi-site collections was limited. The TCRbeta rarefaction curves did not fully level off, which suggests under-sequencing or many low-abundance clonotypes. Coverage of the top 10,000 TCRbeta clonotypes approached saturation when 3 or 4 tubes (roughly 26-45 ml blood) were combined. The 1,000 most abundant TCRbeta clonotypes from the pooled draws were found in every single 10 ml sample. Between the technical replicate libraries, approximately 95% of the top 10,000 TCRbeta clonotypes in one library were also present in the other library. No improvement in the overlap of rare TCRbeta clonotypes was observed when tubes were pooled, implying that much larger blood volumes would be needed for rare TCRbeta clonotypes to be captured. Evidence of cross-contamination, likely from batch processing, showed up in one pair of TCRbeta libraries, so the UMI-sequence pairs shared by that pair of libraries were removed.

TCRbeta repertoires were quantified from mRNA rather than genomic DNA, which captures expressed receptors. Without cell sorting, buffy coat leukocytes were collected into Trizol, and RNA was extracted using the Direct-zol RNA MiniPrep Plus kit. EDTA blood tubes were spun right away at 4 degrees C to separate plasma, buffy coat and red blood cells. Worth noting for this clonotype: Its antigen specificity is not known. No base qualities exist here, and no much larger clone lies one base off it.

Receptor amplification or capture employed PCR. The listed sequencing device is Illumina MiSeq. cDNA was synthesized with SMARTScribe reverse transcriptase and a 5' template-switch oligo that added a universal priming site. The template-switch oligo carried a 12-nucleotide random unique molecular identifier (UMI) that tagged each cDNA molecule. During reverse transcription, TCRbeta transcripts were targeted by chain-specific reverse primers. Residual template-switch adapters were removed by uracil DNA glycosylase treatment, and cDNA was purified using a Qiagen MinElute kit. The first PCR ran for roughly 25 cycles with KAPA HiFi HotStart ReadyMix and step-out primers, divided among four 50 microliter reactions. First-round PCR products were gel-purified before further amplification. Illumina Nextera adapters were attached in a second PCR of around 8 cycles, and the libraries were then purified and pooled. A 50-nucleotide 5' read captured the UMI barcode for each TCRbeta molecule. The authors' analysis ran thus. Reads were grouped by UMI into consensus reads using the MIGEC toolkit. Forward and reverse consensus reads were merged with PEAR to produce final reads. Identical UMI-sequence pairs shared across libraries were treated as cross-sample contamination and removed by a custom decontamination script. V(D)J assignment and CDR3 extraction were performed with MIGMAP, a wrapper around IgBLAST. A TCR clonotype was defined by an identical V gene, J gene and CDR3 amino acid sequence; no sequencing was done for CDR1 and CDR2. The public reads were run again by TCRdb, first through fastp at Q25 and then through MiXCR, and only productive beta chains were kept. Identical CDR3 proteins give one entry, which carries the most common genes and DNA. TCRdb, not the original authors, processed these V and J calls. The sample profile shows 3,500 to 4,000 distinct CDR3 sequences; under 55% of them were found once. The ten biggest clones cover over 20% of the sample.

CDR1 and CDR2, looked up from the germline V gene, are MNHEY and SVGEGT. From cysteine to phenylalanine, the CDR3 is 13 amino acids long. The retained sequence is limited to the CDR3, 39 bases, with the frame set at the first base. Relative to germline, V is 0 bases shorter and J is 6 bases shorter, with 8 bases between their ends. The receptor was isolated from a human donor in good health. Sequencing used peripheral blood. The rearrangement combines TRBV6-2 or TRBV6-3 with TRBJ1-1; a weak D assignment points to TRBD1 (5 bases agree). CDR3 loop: CASSYSTEAEAFF. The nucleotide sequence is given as TGTGCCAGCAGTTACTCGACAGAAGCTGAAGCTTTCTTT.